A selection of T cell receptor beta chains follows, all from one sample in a study of control samples from healthy donors and cancer patients. Clones were sequenced by immunoSEQ multiplex PCR, and TCRdb holds only the in-frame ones, with some missing. The sample has around 90,000 clones; roughly 80% are singletons. The specimen sequenced was blood. These receptors were collected from a man aged 25 to 40 in good health. The CDR3 runs from the conserved cysteine through the conserved F or W. The D gene is left open where the match is weak. Only some rows state a clone size, as once, few, many or a class for expanded clones.

clone_size,d_call,v_call,j_call,cdr3_nt,cdr3_aa
few,.,TRBV7-3,TRBJ1-1,TGTGCCAGCAGCTTCTCGGGGAACACTGAAGCTTTCTTT,CASSFSGNTEAFF
medium-sized,TRBD2,TRBV27,TRBJ2-7,TGTGCCACCATGGACCCGGCGGGAGACCACGAGCAGTACTTC,CATMDPAGDHEQYF
.,TRBD1,TRBV28,TRBJ1-1,TGTGCCAGCAGGGGGGGACAGGGGTACACTGAAGCTTTCTTT,CASRGGQGYTEAFF
.,.,TRBV14,TRBJ2-1,TGTGCCAGCAGCCAGGGTCACGAGCAGTTCTTC,CASSQGHEQFF
.,.,TRBV18,TRBJ1-2,TGTGCCAGCTCATCAAACCAGGGAGCTGGGTATGGCTACACCTTC,CASSSNQGAGYGYTF
.,.,TRBV11-2,TRBJ1-1,TGTGCCAGCAGCCCCCGCAGGATCTCAAACACTGAAGCTTTCTTT,CASSPRRISNTEAFF
.,TRBD1,TRBV6-5,TRBJ1-4,TGTGCCAGCAGTCGGACAGGGGGTCTAGAAAAACTGTTTTTT,CASSRTGGLEKLFF
.,.,TRBV5-4,TRBJ2-3,TGTGCCAGCAGCTTGGAGGCGACTACAGATACGCAGTATTTT,CASSLEATTDTQYF
.,TRBD2,TRBV11-2,TRBJ2-1,TGTGCCAGCAGCTTAATGGCGGGGGGTGGCAATGAGCAGTTCTTC,CASSLMAGGGNEQFF
.,TRBD1,TRBV6-6,TRBJ2-3,TGTGCCAGCAGTTACTCGGAGACAGGGTTCACAGATACGCAGTATTTT,CASSYSETGFTDTQYF
.,.,TRBV5-1,TRBJ2-3,TGCGCCAGCAGCTTGGATGGGACATCTGTCGCAGATACGCAGTATTTT,CASSLDGTSVADTQYF
.,.,TRBV11-2,TRBJ1-2,TGTGCCAGCAGCTTCGAGGCCTACTATGGCTACACCTTC,CASSFEAYYGYTF
.,.,TRBV5-1,TRBJ2-3,TGCGCCAGCAGCTTGACCCGGTCGGAGGGGACGCAGTATTTT,CASSLTRSEGTQYF
.,.,TRBV11-2,TRBJ1-1,TGTGCCAGCAGCTCTAAGGGTGGGGGGGCCATGAACACTGAAGCTTTCTTT,CASSSKGGGAMNTEAFF
.,.,TRBV3-1/TRBV3-2,TRBJ1-3,TGTGCCAGCAGCCCGCAGGGCTCTGGAAACACCATATATTTT,CASSPQGSGNTIYF
.,.,TRBV24-1,TRBJ2-7,TGTGCCACCAGTGATCCAAGAGACTCCTACGAGCAGTACTTC,CATSDPRDSYEQYF
.,.,TRBV19,TRBJ1-5,TGTGCCAGTATGGGCAGGCCCCTGGGGGATAGCAATCAGCCCCAGCATTTT,CASMGRPLGDSNQPQHF
.,TRBD1,TRBV9,TRBJ2-7,TGTGCCAGCAGCTCCGGGACAGACACCTACGAGCAGTACTTC,CASSSGTDTYEQYF
.,TRBD1,TRBV6-5,TRBJ2-7,TGTGCCAGCAGTCTGGGACAGGGGAACGGAAGGCGGTACTTC,CASSLGQGNGRRYF
few,.,TRBV10-3,TRBJ1-4,TGTGCCATCAGTGGCGACAGGGAAAAACTGTTTTTT,CAISGDREKLFF
.,TRBD1,TRBV28,TRBJ2-7,TGTGCCAGCAGTAAAAAAATATACGGACAGGTGTCCTACGAGCAGTACTTC,CASSKKIYGQVSYEQYF
once,.,TRBV6-6,TRBJ1-1,TGTGCCAGCAGTTACGGGCAGAACACTGAAGCTTTCTTT,CASSYGQNTEAFF
few,TRBD1,TRBV27,TRBJ1-5,TGTGCCAGCAGGCCCATCACAGGGGCGGATCAGCCCCAGCATTTT,CASRPITGADQPQHF
few,TRBD1,TRBV19,TRBJ1-5,TGTGCCAGTACCCCCCCGGACAGGGGTGATCAGCCCCAGCATTTT,CASTPPDRGDQPQHF
.,.,TRBV6-5,TRBJ1-2,TGTGCCAGCACTCTAAATACGGGGCTTTATGGCTACACCTTC,CASTLNTGLYGYTF
.,TRBD1,TRBV6-5,TRBJ1-6,TGTGCCAGCAGTTTTGACAGGGGGAGTCCCCTCCACTTT,CASSFDRGSPLHF
.,TRBD1,TRBV19,TRBJ2-6,TGTGCCAGTAGTATCCGGGACAGGGGATCTGGGGCCAACGTCCTGACTTTC,CASSIRDRGSGANVLTF
.,.,TRBV5-5,TRBJ1-4,TGTGCCAGCAGCTCAGGGGTCGGAGAATGGGAAAAACTGTTTTTT,CASSSGVGEWEKLFF
once,.,TRBV10-3,TRBJ2-7,TGTGCCATCAGGGACCCCTCCGGCTCCTACGAGCAGTACTTC,CAIRDPSGSYEQYF
once,.,TRBV7-9,TRBJ1-4,TGTGCCAGCAGCCTCGAATCAACTAATGAAAAACTGTTTTTT,CASSLESTNEKLFF
.,.,TRBV19,TRBJ1-5,TGTGCCAGTAGTGTGCCGGGCCCCCGTGGAGGGCAGCCCCAGCATTTT,CASSVPGPRGGQPQHF
.,TRBD1,TRBV9,TRBJ2-7,TGTGCCAGCAGCCTCCAGGGACAGGGAGTTTACGAGCAGTACTTC,CASSLQGQGVYEQYF
.,TRBD2,TRBV5-1,TRBJ2-3,TGCGCCAGCAGCCCGGAGCCTTCGGGGGGGCCTCATACGCAGTATTTT,CASSPEPSGGPHTQYF
.,.,TRBV5-1,TRBJ2-1,TGCGCCAGCAGCCCGAGGGTGGGTTACGATGAGCAGTTCTTC,CASSPRVGYDEQFF
.,TRBD1,TRBV5-1,TRBJ2-3,TGCGCCAGCAGCTCGACAGGGGGCTCGACAGATACGCAGTATTTT,CASSSTGGSTDTQYF
.,.,TRBV5-1,TRBJ2-3,TGCGCCAGCAGCTTGGCTGATAACACAGATACGCAGTATTTT,CASSLADNTDTQYF
.,TRBD1,TRBV10-1,TRBJ1-4,TGCGCCAGCAGTACCACAGGGGATGTTGAAAAACTGTTTTTT,CASSTTGDVEKLFF
.,TRBD2,TRBV11-1,TRBJ2-3,TGTGCCAGCAGCTTAGAGACTAGCAGAGGCACAGATACGCAGTATTTT,CASSLETSRGTDTQYF
.,.,TRBV2,TRBJ2-1,TGTGCCAGCAGTGAATACAGAACTAGAGACTACAATGAGCAGTTCTTC,CASSEYRTRDYNEQFF
.,TRBD2,TRBV5-1,TRBJ2-1,TGCGCCAGCAGCTTTACTAGCGGGGGTAATGAGCAGTTCTTC,CASSFTSGGNEQFF